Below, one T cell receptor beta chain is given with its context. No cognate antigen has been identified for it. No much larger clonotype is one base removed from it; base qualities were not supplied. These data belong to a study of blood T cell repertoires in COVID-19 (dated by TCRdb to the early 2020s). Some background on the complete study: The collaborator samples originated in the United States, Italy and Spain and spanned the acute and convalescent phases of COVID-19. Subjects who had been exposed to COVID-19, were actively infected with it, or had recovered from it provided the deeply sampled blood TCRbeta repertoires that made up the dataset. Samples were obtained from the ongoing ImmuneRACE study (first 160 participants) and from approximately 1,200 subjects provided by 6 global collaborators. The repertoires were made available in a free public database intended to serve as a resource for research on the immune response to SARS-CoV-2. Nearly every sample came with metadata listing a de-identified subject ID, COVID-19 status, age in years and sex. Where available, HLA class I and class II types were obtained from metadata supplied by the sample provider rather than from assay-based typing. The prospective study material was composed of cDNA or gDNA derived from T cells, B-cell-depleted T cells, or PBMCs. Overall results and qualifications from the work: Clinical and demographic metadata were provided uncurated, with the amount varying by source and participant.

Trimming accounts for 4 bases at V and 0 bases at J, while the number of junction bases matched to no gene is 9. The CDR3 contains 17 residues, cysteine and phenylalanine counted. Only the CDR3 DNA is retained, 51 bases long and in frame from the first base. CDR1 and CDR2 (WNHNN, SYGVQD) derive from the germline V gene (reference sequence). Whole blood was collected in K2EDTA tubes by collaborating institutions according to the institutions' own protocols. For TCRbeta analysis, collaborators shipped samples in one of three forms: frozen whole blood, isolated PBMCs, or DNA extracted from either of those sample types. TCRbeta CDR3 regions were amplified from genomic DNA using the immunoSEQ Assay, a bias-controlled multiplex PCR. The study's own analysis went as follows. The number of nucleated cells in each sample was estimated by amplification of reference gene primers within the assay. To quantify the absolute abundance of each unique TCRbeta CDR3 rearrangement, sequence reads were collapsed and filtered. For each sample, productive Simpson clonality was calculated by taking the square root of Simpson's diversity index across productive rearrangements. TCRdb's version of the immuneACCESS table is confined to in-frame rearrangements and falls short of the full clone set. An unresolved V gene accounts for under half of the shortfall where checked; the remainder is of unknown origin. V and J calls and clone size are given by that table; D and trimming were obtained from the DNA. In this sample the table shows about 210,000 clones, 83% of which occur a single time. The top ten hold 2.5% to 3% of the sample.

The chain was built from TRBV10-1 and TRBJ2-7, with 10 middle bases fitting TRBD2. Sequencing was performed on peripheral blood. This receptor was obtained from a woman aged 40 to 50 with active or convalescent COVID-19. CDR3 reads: CASSVQSSGRISYEQYF. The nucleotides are TGCGCCAGCAGTGTTCAAAGTAGCGGGAGGATCTCCTACGAGCAGTACTTC.